Reported below is one TCR gamma chain. Antigen unknown. With 0 bases clipped from V and 4 bases from J, the junction kept 6 bases outside the gene matches. This CDR3 contains 14 residues. CDR1 and CDR2 from the germline V gene are VTNTFY and YDVSTARD (reference sequence). This entry belongs to a study of Vδ1+ human thymocytes. Study findings and constraints: Thymic TRG and TRD repertoires appeared highly polyclonal, with Gaussian CDR3 length distributions.

Extracted RNA was reverse transcribed into cDNA. Pooled V-gene forward primers with one constant-region reverse primer generated the CDR3 amplicons by multiplex PCR. TCRdb redid the clone calls on the multiplex PCR reads with CATT. The table lists over 5,500 gamma-chain clones, about 43% of them singletons. Purity of the sorted Vdelta1+ thymocytes ranged from roughly 98% to 99.6%. The receptor comes from a boy under two years old who had congenital heart surgery. The rearrangement joins TRGV3 to TRGJ1 or TRGJ2. As TCRdb names no J gene, one was assigned here on the basis of a DNA match to germline. The material sequenced was Vdelta1+ gamma-delta thymocytes from the thymus. Subset specified: FACS-sorted CD3+ TCRalphabeta- TCRVdelta1+ TCRVdelta2- thymocytes. The CDR3 reads CATWDRLTYYKKLF. In DNA, the CDR3 is TGTGCCACCTGGGACAGGCTGACCTATTATAAGAAACTCTTT.